These T cell receptor beta chains were read from a single sample in a study of blood T cell repertoires in COVID-19. Measured with immunoSEQ multiplex PCR; TCRdb has only the in-frame clones, and not every one. The table shows 200,000 to 250,000 clones, with about four fifths occurring only once. Input material: PBMCs or T cells enriched from blood (not recorded which). All receptors come from a woman aged 40 to 50 with acute COVID-19. CDR3s include the opening cysteine and the closing phenylalanine or tryptophan. Each record gives: V gene, D gene, clone size, CDR3 protein. A D gene is named only where the DNA matches it firmly. Clone size is stated in some rows and not others, as once, few, many or a class when expanded.

>TRBV6-1|.|.
CASSEARRTNYGYTF
>TRBV5-1|TRBD1|few
CASSRTGGNGYTF
>TRBV7-8|.|.
CASTLAGFGNTIYF
>TRBV3-1/TRBV3-2|.|.
CASRRDIDYGYTF
>TRBV4-3|.|.
CASSHRFTDTQYF
>TRBV9|TRBD1|.
CASSAGTGPNEQFF
>TRBV12-3/TRBV12-4|.|.
CASSGRRGYGYTF
>TRBV11-3|TRBD2|.
CASSLDRGGRSYEQYF
>TRBV18|.|.
CASSKSREVGYGYTF
>TRBV3-1/TRBV3-2|.|.
CASSQDSGASDTQYF
>TRBV5-1|TRBD1|.
CASRPRTGANTEAFF
>TRBV11-2|TRBD1|.
CASSSNRDRVRYF
>TRBV3-1/TRBV3-2|.|.
CASSYRRLGEQYF
>TRBV15|TRBD1|.
CATRIHQGADTEAFF
>TRBV3-1/TRBV3-2|.|few
CASSPGGDQPQHF
>TRBV6-5|TRBD2|.
CASSYLAGGLTDEQFF
>TRBV7-8|.|.
CASRPSGGNQETQYF
>TRBV18|.|.
CASSSQGPRGYTF
>TRBV14|.|.
CASSLFEGRSSPLHF
>TRBV7-9|TRBD1|.
CASSRQQGAGETQYF
>TRBV7-3|TRBD2|.
CASSFLAGEYNEQFF
>TRBV19|.|.
CASSLSQGSNSPLHF
>TRBV5-1|TRBD2|.
CASSMREGNEQFF
>TRBV7-6|.|few
CASSPGLGNTEAFF
>TRBV5-4|.|.
CASSQSPRRAQETQYF
>TRBV11-2|.|.
CASSTRDFQETQYF
>TRBV2|.|.
CASSERRAADTQYF
>TRBV7-9|TRBD1|.
CASSRDSHNQPQHF
>TRBV11-1|.|.
CASSPRQVNTEAFF
>TRBV6-6|TRBD1|.
CASSYLSGQTYEQYF
>TRBV3-1/TRBV3-2|.|.
CASSQEQPSSTRAQETQYF
>TRBV21-1|.|.
CASSKALRGEGPDTQYF
>TRBV11-2|TRBD1|.
CASSLARQGVYEAFF
>TRBV9|TRBD2|.
CASSVEAGGSTSTDTQYF
>TRBV5-8|.|.
CASSYIGGNTEAFF
>TRBV28|TRBD1|.
CASSLPRGLSPLHF
>TRBV6-6|TRBD2|.
CASSYSSGRTNNEQFF
>TRBV9|.|.
CASSKGGGLGTDTQYF
>TRBV15|.|.
CATSRAGESYEQYF
>TRBV11-2|TRBD1|.
CASSLAVTGPHEQYF
>TRBV9|TRBD1|once
CASGTGNTEAFF
>TRBV11-3|TRBD1|.
CASSSCGTAYGYTF
>TRBV15|.|.
CATSSLPGVPSASNQPQHF
>TRBV4-2|TRBD2|.
CASSQDPSKLAGDYEQYF
>TRBV6-4|TRBD1|once
CASSADRGPNYGYTF
>TRBV4-3|.|.
CASSQDRGETQYF
>TRBV10-1|TRBD2|.
CASSEWPAGGYNEQFF
>TRBV27|.|few
CASSFFRGQGYGYTF
>TRBV9|TRBD2|.
CASSRKAGYSYEQYF
>TRBV10-1|TRBD1|.
CASSEYATGTGNTEAFF
>TRBV7-2|.|.
CASSLFGGESPLHF
>TRBV5-5|TRBD2|once
CASSASGSRTGELFF
>TRBV14|.|.
CASSQGLGSGMTEAFF
>TRBV12-5|TRBD2|.
CASGLVLAGNTGELFF
>TRBV25-1|.|.
CASSVAGFESPLHF
>TRBV7-9|.|.
CAEKGGTYNEQFF
>TRBV6-2/TRBV6-3|.|.
CASSYSSGRVTTEAFF
>TRBV2|.|.
CATLALPSRVNTEAFF
>TRBV3-1/TRBV3-2|.|.
CASSQVGWGRNTEAFF
>TRBV15|.|.
CATSMGGKGYEQYF